Below, 22 T cell receptor beta chains from the same sample are listed, as sequenced in a study of T cell responses to AZD1222 COVID-19 vaccine. The data were produced by immunoSEQ multiplex PCR, yet TCRdb's version contains in-frame clones alone and is incomplete. In the table there are approximately 160,000 clones, roughly 92% of which are singletons. The starting material was peripheral blood, obtained 28 days after the second AZD1222 dose. The receptors stem from an adult who received the AZD1222 COVID-19 vaccine.

This clone appeared a few times. The chain recombines TRBV19 with TRBJ1-6; perhaps TRBD1 as D (6 bases). This CDR3 is built from 17 residues. Germline CDR1 is LNHDA and CDR2 is SQIVND (reference sequence). V lost 6 bases and J 0 bases, leaving 15 bases between the germline ends. The CDR3, as DNA: TGTGCCAGTAGCCCCCGGGACATCAGCTCCTATAATTCACCCCTCCACTTT. Its protein is CASSPRDISSYNSPLHF.

The gene calls are TRBV10-2 and TRBJ1-1; D not resolved. Trimming stripped 3 bases from V and 3 bases from J, with 11 bases between. The CDR3 sequence is 14 residues long. Germline CDR1 is WSHSY and CDR2 is SAAADI. The CDR3 sequence is CASSDDTYYTEAFF. In DNA, the CDR3 is TGCGCCAGCAGTGACGACACATACTACACTGAAGCTTTCTTT.

The V and J genes are TRBV7-9 and TRBJ2-2; D assignment may be TRBD1 or TRBD2 (5 bases each). Germline V gene sequence: CDR1 SEHNR, CDR2 FQNEAQ (reference sequence). Trimming shortened V by 4 bases and J by 2 bases, and 17 bases separated the two germline ends. This CDR3 contains 17 residues. Here the CDR3 DNA reads TGTGCCAGCAGCTCCATATATGACGGGACCAACACCGGGGAGCTGTTTTTT. Its translation: CASSSIYDGTNTGELFF.

This chain uses TRBV30 with TRBJ1-1; D is uncertain. The CDR3 is made up of 13 amino acids. Trimming took off 3 bases at V and 3 bases at J, with 11 bases between the two ends. CDR1 and CDR2 from the germline V gene are GTSNPN and SVGIG (reference sequence). CDR3 nucleotide sequence: TGTGCCTGGAGCCCCGGGTCGGACACTGAAGCTTTCTTT. Its translation: CAWSPGSDTEAFF.

The gene calls are TRBV27 and TRBJ2-2; tentatively, D is TRBD1 or TRBD2 (5 bases each). The CDR3 is made up of 17 amino acids. From germline, CDR1 is MNHEY and CDR2 SMNVEV (reference sequence). V was trimmed by 3 bases and J by 0 bases, leaving 14 bases between them. The DNA for the CDR3 is TGTGCCAGCAGTTTGCCGGGGCAGGGCCCGAACACCGGGGAGCTGTTTTTT. It encodes CASSLPGQGPNTGELFF.

The chain joins TRBV28 to TRBJ2-1; 7 bases are a match to TRBD2. The junction had 14 bases not matched to a gene; V was cut back by 7 bases and J by 2 bases. The germline V gene has CDR1 MDHEN and CDR2 SYDVKM. The CDR3 runs 17 residues. CDR3 nucleotides: TGTGCCAGCATCCGCCGGGGTCTAGCGGATCCCTACAATGAGCAGTTCTTC. Translation: CASIRRGLADPYNEQFF.

This clone occurred once. The J gene is TRBJ1-5, the V gene TRBV6-2 or TRBV6-3; D may be TRBD1 (5 bases). Germline V gene data show CDR1 as MNHEY and CDR2 as SVGEGT. This CDR3 comprises 15 residues. Trimming left V 5 bases short and J 0 bases short, with 11 bases between. Written as DNA, the CDR3 is TGTGCCAGCAGTAGCCCGGGGGGTAGCAATCAGCCCCAGCATTTT. Translating gives CASSSPGGSNQPQHF.

This chain joins TRBV7-2 and TRBJ1-2; tentative D call: TRBD1 (6 bases). CDR3 length equals 15 residues. Trimming stripped 5 bases from V and 4 bases from J, with 17 bases between. Germline V lookup: CDR1 SGHTA, CDR2 FQGNSA. CDR3: CASSLQGGVGYGYTF. The DNA for the CDR3 is TGTGCCAGCAGCCTCCAAGGGGGGGTTGGCTATGGCTACACCTTC. The whole variable domain, filled in from reference TRBV7-2 and TRBJ1-2, reads GAGVSQSPSNKVTEKGKDVELRCDPISGHTALYWYRQSLGQGLEFLIYFQGNSAPDKSGLPSDRFSAERTGGSVSTLTIQRTQQEDSAVYLCASSLQGGVGYGYTFGSGTRLTVV.

The V gene is TRBV29-1, the J gene TRBJ1-1; D not resolved. This CDR3 spans 12 amino acids. V lost 3 bases and J 5 bases, leaving 10 bases between the germline ends. Germline V gives CDR1 SQVTM, CDR2 ANQGSEA. CDR3 in amino acids: CSVDDLKTEAFF. The CDR3 DNA reads TGCAGCGTTGATGACCTAAAGACTGAAGCTTTCTTT.

The V gene is TRBV11-2, the J gene TRBJ1-1; TRBD1 agrees at 9 bases. Per the germline V gene, CDR1 is SGHAT and CDR2 is FQNNGV. This CDR3 is 19 amino acids long. J was trimmed by 1 base and V by 3 bases; bases with no gene match: 15. The CDR3: CASSFGRSGTGWENTEAFF. For the CDR3, the DNA is TGTGCCAGCAGCTTTGGGCGCTCCGGGACAGGGTGGGAGAACACTGAAGCTTTCTTT.

This chain connects TRBV9 to TRBJ1-1; possible D gene TRBD1, 5 bases. The CDR3 totals 12 residues. Trimming removed 7 bases from V and 5 bases from J, with 12 bases in between. Germline V gene lookup returns CDR1 SGDLS and CDR2 YYNGEE. CDR3 region: CASGNGGTEAFF. CDR3 DNA sequence: TGTGCCAGCGGCAATGGGGGGACTGAAGCTTTCTTT.

The DNA for the CDR3 is TGTGCCAGCAGCAAATACGGCGAAAGCAATCAGCCCCAGCATTTT. Translation gives CASSKYGESNQPQHF. V usage is TRBV13 and J usage is TRBJ1-5; D ambiguous. With 5 bases removed from V and 1 base from J, the gap between germline ends came to 12 bases. Germline V gene data show CDR1 as PRHDT and CDR2 as FYEKMQ (reference sequence). The CDR3 spans 15 residues. The variable domain in full, completed from reference TRBV13 and TRBJ1-5, reads AAGVIQSPRHLIKEKRETATLKCYPIPRHDTVYWYQQGPGQDPQFLISFYEKMQSDKGSIPDRFSAQQFSDYHSELNMSSLELGDSALYFCASSKYGESNQPQHFGDGTRLSIL.

The gene calls are TRBV28 and TRBJ2-3; D ambiguous. The CDR3 extends over 13 amino acids. Trimming removed 5 bases from V and 3 bases from J, with 9 bases in between. Germline CDR1 reads MDHEN; CDR2 reads SYDVKM. CDR3 loop: CASSTLSTDTQYF. In DNA, the CDR3 is TGTGCCAGCAGTACCCTATCAACAGATACGCAGTATTTT.

The genes are TRBV11-2 and TRBJ1-2, with a possible D match to TRBD1 (5 bases). Germline CDR1 reads SGHAT; CDR2 reads FQNNGV. The CDR3 is 12 amino acids. The V and J ends lost 8 bases and 4 bases respectively, with 11 bases between them. The CDR3 here is CASDYGGYGYTF. The CDR3, as DNA: TGTGCCAGCGACTACGGGGGCTATGGCTACACCTTC.

The chain joins TRBV15 to TRBJ1-4, with D possibly matching TRBD1 (6 bases). The V end lost 4 bases, the J end lost 9 bases, and 15 bases lay between the germline ends. CDR3 length equals 14 residues. Germline-derived CDR1 and CDR2 are LNHNV and YYDKDF (reference sequence). CDR3 DNA sequence: TGTGCCACCAGCAAAACAGGGACTCTGAAAAAACTGTTTTTT. This codes for CATSKTGTLKKLFF.

In DNA form, the CDR3 reads TGTGCCAGCTCTCGGGTCGGGGGGTTTGGCTCGTACAATGAGCAGTTCTTC. It yields the protein CASSRVGGFGSYNEQFF. The gene calls are TRBV18 and TRBJ2-1; 7 bases map to TRBD2. V was clipped by 6 bases and J by 4 bases; unmatched bases: 15. The CDR3 covers 17 residues. Germline CDR1 reads KGHSH; CDR2 reads LQKENI.

V usage is TRBV4-3 and J usage is TRBJ2-1, with a weak D call TRBD2 (6 bases). V was trimmed by 3 bases and J by 3 bases, leaving 15 bases between them. Germline CDR1 and CDR2: LGHNA and YSLEER. The CDR3 runs 16 residues. The CDR3 region has the DNA TGCGCCAGCAGCCAGTCGGCTAGCGTTGACTACAATGAGCAGTTCTTC. It translates to CASSQSASVDYNEQFF.

The CDR3 protein is CASSLSGSAHYEQYF. In nucleotides, the CDR3 is TGTGCCAGCAGCCTTAGCGGGAGTGCCCACTACGAGCAGTACTTC. This chain links TRBV6-5 with TRBJ2-7; 9 bases are a match to TRBD2. The germline gives CDR1 MNHEY, CDR2 SVGAGI. The CDR3 extends over 15 amino acids. Losses at the gene ends were 6 bases for V and 3 bases for J; bases not matched to a gene: 9.

This chain joins TRBV30 and TRBJ2-7; 9 nucleotides align to TRBD2. Losses at the gene ends were 2 bases for V and 5 bases for J; bases not matched to a gene: 10. The CDR3 has 15 residues. Germline CDR1 GTSNPN, CDR2 SVGIG (reference sequence). The CDR3: CAWSPALAGVNEQYF. CDR3 bases: TGTGCCTGGAGTCCCGCTTTAGCGGGGGTGAACGAGCAGTACTTC.

The rearrangement links TRBV6-2 or TRBV6-3 to TRBJ1-5, with D perhaps matching TRBD1 (5 bases). The germline CDR1 and CDR2 sequences are MNHEY and SVGEGT. Trimming shortened V by 5 bases and J by 5 bases, and 22 bases separated the two germline ends. This CDR3 region has 17 residues. In DNA form, the CDR3 reads TGTGCCAGCAGTCACCATATTACAGACAGCACCCATCAGCCCCAGCATTTT. Translating it yields CASSHHITDSTHQPQHF.

The chain is built from TRBV6-5 and TRBJ1-1; tentatively, D is TRBD1 (5 bases). V was cut by 0 bases and J by 6 bases, with 11 bases left in between. This CDR3 is 14 amino acids long. Germline CDR1 is MNHEY and CDR2 is SVGAGI. Here the CDR3 DNA reads TGTGCCAGCAGTTACTCCAGGGTTAATGCTGAAGCTTTCTTT. Its protein is CASSYSRVNAEAFF.

The rearrangement links TRBV7-9 to TRBJ2-1, with D possibly TRBD2 on 6 matching bases. The CDR3 is 17 residues long. Trimming took off 0 bases at V and 6 bases at J, with 18 bases between the two ends. Germline CDR1 is SEHNR and CDR2 is FQNEAQ (reference sequence). The chain's CDR3 is CASSLASPGLPPNEQFF. The CDR3 DNA sequence: TGTGCCAGCAGCTTAGCGTCCCCGGGACTCCCCCCCAATGAGCAGTTCTTC.